The TCR beta chain under discussion was sequenced for a study of post-analysis software for immune sequencing data. The authors incorporated unique molecular identifiers into the TCR beta cDNA libraries. A population of roughly 0.9 to 11 million T cells gave rise to roughly 0.5 million cDNA molecules. TCRdb called the PCR reads again in MiXCR, with one record for every CDR3 protein. The sample has about 770,000 distinct CDR3 sequences; under 60% are singletons. Sequencing was done on a sample of blood. The TCR originated in a girl between 5 and 17 years old with multiple sclerosis.

The CDR3 nucleotides read TGTGCCAGCAGCGAAAACAGGGGATCGCAGTACTTC. Protein product: CASSENRGSQYF. J is TRBJ2-7 and V is TRBV12-3 or TRBV12-4; 7 nucleotides match TRBD1. The CDR3 is 12 amino acids. V lost 6 bases and J lost 9; bases outside the gene matches: 8.